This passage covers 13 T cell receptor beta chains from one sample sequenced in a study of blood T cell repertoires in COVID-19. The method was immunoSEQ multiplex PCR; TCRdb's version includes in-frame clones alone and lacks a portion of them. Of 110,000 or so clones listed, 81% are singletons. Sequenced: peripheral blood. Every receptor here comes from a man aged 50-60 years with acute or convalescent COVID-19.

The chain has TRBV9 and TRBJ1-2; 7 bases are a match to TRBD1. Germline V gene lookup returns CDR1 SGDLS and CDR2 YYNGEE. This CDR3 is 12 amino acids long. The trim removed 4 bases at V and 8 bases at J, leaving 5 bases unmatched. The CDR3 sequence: CASSPQGSGYTF. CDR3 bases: TGTGCCAGCAGCCCACAGGGGTCCGGCTACACCTTC.

Here the CDR3 reads CASTPGTGREQYV. The CDR3 DNA reads as TGTGCCAGCACTCCCGGGACAGGTCGCGAGCAGTACGTC. This chain joins TRBV28 and TRBJ2-7, with 8 bases that match TRBD1. The CDR3 length is 13 residues. V dropped 7 bases and J dropped 6; count of bases not matched to a gene: 8. Germline values: CDR1 MDHEN, CDR2 SYDVKM.

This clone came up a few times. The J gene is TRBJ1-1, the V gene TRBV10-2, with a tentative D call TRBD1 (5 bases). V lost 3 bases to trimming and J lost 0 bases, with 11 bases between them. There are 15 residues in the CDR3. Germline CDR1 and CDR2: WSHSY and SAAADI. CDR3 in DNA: TGCGCCAGCAGTGATCAGGGAGGGTTGAACACTGAAGCTTTCTTT. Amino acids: CASSDQGGLNTEAFF.

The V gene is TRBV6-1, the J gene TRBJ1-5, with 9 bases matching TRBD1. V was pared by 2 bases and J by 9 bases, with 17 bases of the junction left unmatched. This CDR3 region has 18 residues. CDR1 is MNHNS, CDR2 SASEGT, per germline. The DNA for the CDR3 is TGTGCCAGCAGTGAAATCAGGCTACGGGACAGGGCGATTAGGCCCCAGCATTTT. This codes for CASSEIRLRDRAIRPQHF.

As DNA, the CDR3 is TGCAGCGTCCTAACCGGGACAGCAAACACCGGGGAGCTGTTTTTT. Translating gives CSVLTGTANTGELFF. J is TRBJ2-2 and V is TRBV29-1, with 7 bases identical to TRBD1. Germline assignment: CDR1 SQVTM and CDR2 ANQGSEA. Germline trimming cut 6 bases from V and 2 bases from J; bases unmatched to any gene: 9. The length of the CDR3 is 15 residues.

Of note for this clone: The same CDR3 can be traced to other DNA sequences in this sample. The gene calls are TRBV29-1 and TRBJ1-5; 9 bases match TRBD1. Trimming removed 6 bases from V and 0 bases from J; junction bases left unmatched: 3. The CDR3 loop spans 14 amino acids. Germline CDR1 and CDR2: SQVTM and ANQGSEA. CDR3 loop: CSVGTGNSNQPQHF. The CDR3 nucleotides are TGCAGCGTCGGGACAGGGAATAGCAATCAGCCCCAGCATTTT.

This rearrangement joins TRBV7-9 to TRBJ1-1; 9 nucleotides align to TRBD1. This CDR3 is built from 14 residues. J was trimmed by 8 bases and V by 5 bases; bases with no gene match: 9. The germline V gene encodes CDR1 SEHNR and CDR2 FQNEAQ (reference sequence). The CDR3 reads CASSQTGGVIEAFF. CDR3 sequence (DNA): TGTGCCAGCAGCCAAACAGGGGGCGTTATAGAAGCTTTCTTT.

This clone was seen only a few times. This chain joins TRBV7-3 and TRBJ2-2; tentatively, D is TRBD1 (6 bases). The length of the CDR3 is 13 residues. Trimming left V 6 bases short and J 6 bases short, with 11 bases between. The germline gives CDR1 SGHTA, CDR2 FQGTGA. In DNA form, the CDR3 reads TGTGCCAGCAGACCTTCAGGGGCCGGGGAGCTGTTTTTT. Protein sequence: CASRPSGAGELFF. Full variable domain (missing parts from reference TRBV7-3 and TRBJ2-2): GAGVSQTPSNKVTEKGKYVELRCDPISGHTALYWYRQSLGQGPEFLIYFQGTGAADDSGLPNDRFFAVRPEGSVSTLKIQRTERGDSAVYLCASRPSGAGELFFGEGSRLTVL.

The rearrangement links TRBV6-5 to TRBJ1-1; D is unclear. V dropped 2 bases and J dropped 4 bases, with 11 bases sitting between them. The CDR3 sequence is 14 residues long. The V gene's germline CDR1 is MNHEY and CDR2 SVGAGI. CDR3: CASSYPELGTEAFF. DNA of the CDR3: TGTGCCAGCAGTTACCCGGAGCTGGGCACTGAAGCTTTCTTT.

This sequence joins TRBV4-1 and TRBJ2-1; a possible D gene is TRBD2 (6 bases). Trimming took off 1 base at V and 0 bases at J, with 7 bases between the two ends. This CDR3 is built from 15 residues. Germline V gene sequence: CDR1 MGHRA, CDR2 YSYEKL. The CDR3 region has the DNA TGCGCCAGCAGCCAAGCGGGGGTCTCCTACAATGAGCAGTTCTTC. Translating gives CASSQAGVSYNEQFF.

CDR3 amino acids: CASSLRGNQPQHF. As DNA, the CDR3 is TGTGCCAGCAGCCTCAGGGGAAACCAGCCCCAGCATTTT. The genes are TRBV7-8 and TRBJ1-5, with a weak D call TRBD1 (6 bases). V shed 5 bases and J shed 7 bases, with 12 bases lying between them. The CDR3 spans 13 residues. The germline gives CDR1 SGHVS, CDR2 FQNEAQ. The whole variable domain, remainder taken from reference TRBV7-8 and TRBJ1-5, is GAGVSQSPRYKVAKRGQDVALRCDPISGHVSLFWYQQALGQGPEFLTYFQNEAQLDKSGLPSDRFFAERPEGSVSTLKIQRTQQEDSAVYLCASSLRGNQPQHFGDGTRLSIL.

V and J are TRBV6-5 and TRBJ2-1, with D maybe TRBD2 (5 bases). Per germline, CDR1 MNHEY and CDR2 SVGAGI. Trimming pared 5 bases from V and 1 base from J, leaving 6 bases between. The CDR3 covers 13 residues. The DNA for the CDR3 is TGTGCCAGCAGTAGACTATCCTACAATGAGCAGTTCTTC. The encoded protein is CASSRLSYNEQFF.

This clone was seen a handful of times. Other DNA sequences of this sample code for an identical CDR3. The CDR3 DNA is TGTGCCAGCAGTGATACGACAGGGGGTCGAGATACGCAGTATTTT. As protein: CASSDTTGGRDTQYF. This sequence joins TRBV2 and TRBJ2-3; TRBD1 matches at 9 bases. The J segment lost 5 bases and the V segment lost 3 bases, leaving 6 bases of the junction unmatched. The CDR3 sequence is 15 residues long. The V gene's germline CDR1 is SNHLY and CDR2 FYNNEI.